This T cell receptor beta chain was captured by sequencing in a study of blood T cell repertoires in COVID-19. Study-level background: Samples representing acute and convalescent COVID-19 were sourced from the United States, Italy and Spain. T cells, B-cell-depleted T cells, or PBMCs provided the cDNA or gDNA that served as material.

Using immunoSEQ multiplex PCR, the repertoire was profiled, and TCRdb retains in-frame clones only, with some absent. Here the sample spans over 150,000 clones, around four fifths being singletons. V was cut by 5 bases and J by 1 base, with 8 bases left in between. The CDR3 consists of 13 residues. This clonotype was sampled from a woman of 80 years or more with acute or convalescent COVID-19. Material: peripheral blood. This chain uses TRBV12-3 or TRBV12-4 with TRBJ1-1; D is undetermined. CDR3 bases: TGTGCCAGCAGTCCGCGCGGGAACACTGAAGCTTTCTTT. Its translation is CASSPRGNTEAFF.